The T cell receptor (beta chain) described here comes from a study of cytotoxic CD8 clonotypes in ibrutinib-treated CLL. Study-wide results and caveats: Public clonotypes occurred uncommonly; on treatment, they contracted or remained stable. Clonality grew at ibrutinib response; at progression, it decreased back toward baseline. At baseline, clonality was higher than in age-matched healthy donors and correlated with CD8+ counts.

With cryopreserved PBMCs as the source, roughly 2 micrograms of genomic DNA went to TCR beta libraries. Generated by immunoSEQ multiplex PCR, the TCRdb table keeps only in-frame clones and is missing some. The sample comprises around 140,000 clones, 70% to 90% of which are singletons, and about 7.4% rests with the top ten. With respect to this clone: What it binds is not known. At one boundary the junction diverges from the germline segment, which might be a read error.

Germline V gene data show CDR1 as MNHEY and CDR2 as SVGAGI. This CDR3 is built from 11 residues. The receptor was isolated from a human donor with chronic lymphocytic leukemia. V usage is TRBV6-5 and J usage is TRBJ2-7; TRBD1 agrees at 8 bases. The specimen was PBMCs, collected after 36 months of ibrutinib treatment. This chain's CDR3 is CASSYLDRVHF. The CDR3 DNA is TGTGCCAGCAGTTATTTGGACAGGGTGCACTTC.